A single T cell receptor beta chain is shown here with its context. Its antigen is as yet unknown. The CDR3 is 15 residues long. Germline V lookup: CDR1 MGHDK, CDR2 SYGVNS. V dropped 2 bases and J dropped 5; count of bases not matched to a gene: 3. The entry originates in a study of vaccination and CD4 T cells after COVID-19. Treatment denoted: roughly ten-day PBMC culture with coronavirus spike peptide pools or control peptides (ViraFEST assay). Cultured CD4+ T cell DNA was sequenced using the Oncomine TCR Beta short-read assay. TCRdb fed the PCR reads into MiXCR, producing one record per CDR3 protein. Of 10,000 to 15,000 distinct CDR3 sequences in the sample, around 47% were seen once.

This chain joins TRBV25-1 and TRBJ2-1, with TRBD1 matching over 10 bases. The specimen sequenced was CD4+ T cells from blood, cultured in vitro. The source is a human donor who had recovered from COVID-19. The DNA of the CDR3 is TGTGCCAGCAGTGAACCCGGGACAGGGGACAATGAGCAGTTCTTC. This codes for CASSEPGTGDNEQFF. Filled out from reference TRBV25-1 and TRBJ2-1, the complete variable domain reads EADIYQTPRYLVIGTGKKITLECSQTMGHDKMYWYQQDPGMELHLIHYSYGVNSTEKGDLSSESTVSRIRTEHFPLTLESARPSHTSQYLCASSEPGTGDNEQFFGPGTRLTVL.